This TCR beta chain was identified in a study of cytomegalovirus exposure and HLA in healthy donors. V was clipped by 2 bases and J by 5 bases, with 18 bases between them. The germline V gene has CDR1 MNHNS and CDR2 SASEGT. The CDR3 contains 16 residues. Researchers ran the PCR with 60 Vbeta and 13 Jbeta primers. Assay: immunoSEQ multiplex PCR; the TCRdb copy retains only in-frame clones and omits some. This table has approximately 150,000 clones, approximately 77% appearing once. The clonotype was recovered from a woman aged 55 to 70 in good health and CMV-seronegative. Sample: PBMCs. This chain links TRBV6-1 with TRBJ1-2, with a tentative D call TRBD1 (5 bases). This chain's CDR3 is CASSEPGGGFLYGYTF. DNA for the CDR3: TGTGCCAGCAGTGAACCCGGGGGGGGTTTCTTATATGGCTACACCTTC.